This T cell receptor beta chain was identified in a study of blood T cell repertoires in COVID-19. About the study: The United States, Italy and Spain supplied acute and convalescent COVID-19 samples. From T cells, B-cell-depleted T cells, or PBMCs came the material, which was cDNA or gDNA.

Under the authors' procedure: Reference gene primer amplification yielded estimated nucleated cell counts. TCRdb keeps only in-frame clones here, not all; method: immunoSEQ multiplex PCR. V and J calls and clone size are as listed in that table; D and trimming were resolved from the DNA. The sample lists about 170,000 clones, around 82% occurring once. CDR3 length equals 16 residues. The germline V gene encodes CDR1 SGHDT and CDR2 YYEEEE. V lost 0 bases and J 6 bases, leaving 13 bases between the germline ends. The rearrangement uses TRBV5-6 and TRBJ1-6; D is ambiguous. This clonotype was obtained from a man between 18 and 29 years old with active or convalescent COVID-19. Sequencing was done on a sample of peripheral blood. This CDR3 is CASSLGPEGSNSPLHF. CDR3 nucleotides: TGTGCCAGCAGCTTGGGACCCGAGGGCTCTAATTCACCCCTCCACTTT.